One and the same sample provided the 30 T cell receptor beta chains below, sequenced in a study of cytomegalovirus exposure and HLA in healthy donors (dated by TCRdb to 2016 to 2017). Receptors were amplified or captured by the immunoSEQ multiplex PCR assay. For the multiplex PCR, a mixture combining 60 forward primers for TCR Vbeta segments and 13 reverse primers for TCR Jbeta segments was used. Imported from immuneACCESS, the table was reduced by TCRdb to in-frame sequences with V and J called. These copies leave out some clones; in studies compared against another copy, an unresolved V gene accounts for under half, and the cause of the remainder is not known. The table for this sample lists more than 85,000 clones; approximately 83% of them were counted only once. Roughly 6.1% of the sample is taken by the ten largest. What was sequenced was PBMCs. These receptors were taken from a man aged 18-30 years in good health and CMV-seronegative.

The chain employs TRBV7-2 and TRBJ2-3, with D maybe TRBD2 (5 bases). V lost 7 bases to trimming and J lost 8 bases, with 19 bases between them. CDR1 is SGHTA and CDR2 is FQGNSA in the germline V gene. This CDR3 spans 14 amino acids. The CDR3 DNA reads TGTGCCAGCACCCCCGGAACTAGAGGTGGTACGCAGTATTTT. Residues: CASTPGTRGGTQYF.

V is TRBV4-2 and J is TRBJ2-3; a possible D gene is TRBD2 (6 bases). The V gene lost 1 base and the J gene lost 0 bases, with 17 bases spanning the gap. Germline values: CDR1 LGHNA, CDR2 YNFKEQ. The CDR3 runs 18 residues. The CDR3 nucleotides read TGTGCCAGCAGCCAAGGGGGCGGGACGACCCGAAGCACAGATACGCAGTATTTT. It encodes CASSQGGGTTRSTDTQYF.

DNA for the CDR3: TGTGCCAGTACCACAGGGAGCGGGAGAAGTACCGGGGAGCTGTTTTTT. Residues: CASTTGSGRSTGELFF. The gene calls are TRBV19 and TRBJ2-2; the match to TRBD2 covers 8 bases. CDR1 and CDR2 from the germline V gene are LNHDA and SQIVND (reference sequence). J lost 5 bases, V lost 7 bases, and 12 bases had no gene match. The CDR3 runs to 16 residues.

The chain recombines TRBV2 with TRBJ2-5; 8 nucleotides match TRBD1. Germline V gene lookup returns CDR1 SNHLY and CDR2 FYNNEI. The CDR3 totals 17 residues. Unmatched junction bases numbered 10, after V lost 4 bases and J lost 0 bases. CDR3: CASSVSSTGGYQETQYF. The CDR3 DNA reads TGTGCCAGCAGTGTTTCGTCAACAGGGGGTTACCAAGAGACCCAGTACTTC.

The chain couples TRBV5-1 to TRBJ2-7, with 8 bases aligning to TRBD2. The germline gives CDR1 SGHRS, CDR2 YFSETQ. Trimming at V came to 0 bases and at J to 4 bases, leaving 3 bases not matched to a gene. This CDR3 has 14 residues. The CDR3 region is CASSLVAGSYEQYF. The CDR3 DNA follows: TGCGCCAGCAGCTTGGTAGCGGGGTCGTACGAGCAGTACTTC. The full variable domain, rest sourced from reference TRBV5-1 and TRBJ2-7, is KAGVTQTPRYLIKTRGQQVTLSCSPISGHRSVSWYQQTPGQGLQFLFEYFSETQRNKGNFPGRFSGRQFSNSRSEMNVSTLELGDSALYLCASSLVAGSYEQYFGPGTRLTVT.

CDR3 in amino acids: CASSSARAGTEAFF. CDR3 sequence (DNA): TGTGCCAGCAGCTCGGCCAGGGCGGGGACTGAAGCTTTCTTT. The chain carries TRBV7-2 and TRBJ1-1; tentatively, D is TRBD1 (5 bases). With 4 bases removed from V and 5 bases from J, the gap between germline ends came to 14 bases. The CDR3 contains 14 residues. The germline V gene has CDR1 SGHTA and CDR2 FQGNSA.

The rearrangement links TRBV21-1 to TRBJ2-6; TRBD1, as called in the table, went unchecked against the DNA. TRBV21-1 has pseudogene status. This CDR3 is built from 19 residues. The CDR3 sequence is CASSVDPGQGASGANVLTF. The CDR3 DNA is TGTGCCAGCAGCGTAGACCCCGGACAGGGGGCCTCTGGGGCCAACGTCCTGACTTTC.

The chain uses TRBV7-2 and TRBJ2-3, with D maybe TRBD1 (5 bases). The CDR3 covers 13 residues. Germline values: CDR1 SGHTA, CDR2 FQGNSA. Trimming took off 6 bases at V and 0 bases at J, with 7 bases between the two ends. DNA for the CDR3: TGTGCCAGCAGACAGGCTAGCACAGATACGCAGTATTTT. Translation gives CASRQASTDTQYF. Combining the CDR3 with reference TRBV7-2 and TRBJ2-3 gives the whole variable domain GAGVSQSPSNKVTEKGKDVELRCDPISGHTALYWYRQSLGQGLEFLIYFQGNSAPDKSGLPSDRFSAERTGGSVSTLTIQRTQQEDSAVYLCASRQASTDTQYFGPGTRLTVL.

This sequence joins TRBV5-1 and TRBJ2-5; a weak D match, TRBD2 (5 bases). CDR1 and CDR2 (germline): SGHRS, YFSETQ. Deletions cut 5 bases from V and 2 bases from J, with 16 bases between. The CDR3 consists of 15 residues. The CDR3 coding sequence is TGCGCCAGCAGTTCCGGCCGGGGTGGTCAAGAGACCCAGTACTTC. Its protein is CASSSGRGGQETQYF. The variable domain in full, with the rest retrieved from reference TRBV5-1 and TRBJ2-5, is KAGVTQTPRYLIKTRGQQVTLSCSPISGHRSVSWYQQTPGQGLQFLFEYFSETQRNKGNFPGRFSGRQFSNSRSEMNVSTLELGDSALYLCASSSGRGGQETQYFGPGTRLLVL.

The gene calls are TRBV20-1 and TRBJ2-2; no definite D call. The V gene lost 5 bases and the J gene lost 3 bases, with 4 bases spanning the gap. Germline V gene data show CDR1 as DFQATT and CDR2 as SNEGSKA (reference sequence). The CDR3 is 11 amino acids. The CDR3 nucleotides are TGCAGTGCTCCCTACACCGGGGAGCTGTTTTTT. Its translation is CSAPYTGELFF.

The sample holds a few counts of this clone. Different DNA sequences within this sample yield the same CDR3. CDR3 amino acids: CASSQDDRGSYEQYF. CDR3 nucleotides: TGCGCCAGCAGCCAAGATGACAGGGGCAGCTACGAGCAGTACTTC. The V call is TRBV4-3, the J call TRBJ2-7; 8 nucleotides line up with TRBD1. Losses at the gene ends were 0 bases for V and 3 bases for J; bases not matched to a gene: 4. The CDR3 extends over 15 amino acids. CDR1 LGHNA and CDR2 YSLEER come from the germline V gene.

The chain links TRBV7-2 to TRBJ1-3, with D perhaps matching TRBD1 (5 bases). With 4 bases removed from V and 0 bases from J, the gap between germline ends came to 13 bases. The CDR3 is 16 amino acids. From germline, CDR1 is SGHTA and CDR2 FQGNSA. The DNA of the CDR3 is TGTGCCAGCAGCTCTGGCCACAGGAGCTCTGGAAACACCATATATTTT. As protein: CASSSGHRSSGNTIYF.

This chain links TRBV7-6 with TRBJ2-1, with TRBD2 matching 10 bases. Germline V gene lookup returns CDR1 SGHVS and CDR2 FNYEAQ. The V gene end was trimmed by 4 bases and the J gene end by 5 bases; junction bases not matched to a gene: 11. This CDR3 is built from 17 residues. CDR3 coding DNA: TGTGCCAGCAGCTCCCGAGGGTGGCTAGCGGGGGACAATGAGCAGTTCTTC. It encodes CASSSRGWLAGDNEQFF.

CDR3: CASSLNRLKRGYTF. CDR3 bases: TGTGCCAGCAGCTTGAACAGACTAAAAAGGGGCTACACCTTC. V gene TRBV5-6 combines with J gene TRBJ1-2; no clear D gene. Germline CDR1 reads SGHDT; CDR2 reads YYEEEE. V gave up 1 base and J gave up 8 bases, with 15 bases separating them. The CDR3 spans 14 residues.

The chain uses TRBV7-2 and TRBJ1-2; a weak D match, TRBD1 (6 bases). Between the trimmed V and J ends, which lost 5 bases and 6 bases, there was a span of 13 bases. The germline V gene has CDR1 SGHTA and CDR2 FQGNSA. This CDR3 has 13 amino acids. CDR3 sequence reads: CASSRGQLDGYTF. The CDR3 DNA follows: TGTGCCAGCAGCCGTGGACAGCTAGATGGCTACACCTTC.

The gene calls are TRBV18 and TRBJ1-1; 7 positions agree with TRBD1. J was trimmed by 6 bases and V by 2 bases; bases with no gene match: 9. The germline V gene encodes CDR1 KGHSH and CDR2 LQKENI. The CDR3 contains 15 residues. The CDR3 spells CASSPATGAPAEAFF. Written as DNA, the CDR3 is TGTGCCAGCTCACCAGCAACAGGGGCGCCTGCTGAAGCTTTCTTT.

The V gene is TRBV4-3, the J gene TRBJ2-3, with 7 bases that match TRBD1. The germline gives CDR1 LGHNA, CDR2 YSLEER. Germline trimming cut 1 base from V and 1 base from J; bases unmatched to any gene: 2. The CDR3 consists of 15 residues. CDR3 region: CASSQAGTGTDTQYF. CDR3 DNA: TGCGCCAGCAGCCAAGCGGGGACAGGCACAGATACGCAGTATTTT.

The chain links TRBV27 to TRBJ1-5, with 8 bases identical to TRBD1. Germline CDR1 is MNHEY and CDR2 is SMNVEV (reference sequence). The CDR3 contains 16 residues. V was pared by 5 bases and J by 6 bases, with 12 bases of the junction left unmatched. The CDR3 sequence is CASSTHQGALGQPQHF. The CDR3 DNA sequence: TGTGCCAGCAGTACACACCAGGGGGCGCTTGGTCAGCCCCAGCATTTT.

The chain uses TRBV27 and TRBJ2-7; TRBD2 matches 11 bases. CDR1 and CDR2 (germline): MNHEY, SMNVEV (reference sequence). V trimming: 4 bases; J trimming: 1 base; junction bases outside the gene matches: 9. The CDR3 is 17 residues long. DNA for the CDR3: TGTGCCAGCAGTTCTAGCGGGAGGACATACTTTTCCTACGAGCAGTACTTC. Its translation is CASSSSGRTYFSYEQYF.

This chain links TRBV28 with TRBJ1-4; TRBD1 matches at 7 bases. CDR3 size: 16 residues. V trimming: 5 bases; J trimming: 8 bases; junction bases outside the gene matches: 14. Germline V gene lookup returns CDR1 MDHEN and CDR2 SYDVKM. The chain's CDR3 is CASSHPRAGGKEKLFF. CDR3 coding DNA: TGTGCCAGCAGTCACCCAAGGGCAGGGGGGAAAGAAAAACTGTTTTTT.

This clone occurred a few times. The DNA is omitted, as the CDR3 cannot be located on it reliably, and the CDR3 follows TCRdb's listing. The chain is built from TRBV21-1 and TRBJ1-5. TRBV21-1 is designated a pseudogene. A total of 19 residues make up the CDR3, ends included. The CDR3 sequence is CASSGRDWAFGSGNQPQHF.

The rearrangement uses TRBV6-5 and TRBJ2-2; TRBD2 is a possible D gene (6 bases). The V end lost 5 bases, the J end lost 3 bases, and 7 bases lay between the germline ends. Germline loops: CDR1 MNHEY, CDR2 SVGAGI. The CDR3 runs to 13 residues. The CDR3 loop is CASSERDTGELFF. The CDR3 DNA sequence: TGTGCCAGCAGTGAGCGGGACACCGGGGAGCTGTTTTTT.

J is TRBJ1-2 and V is TRBV6-6; 8 bases fit TRBD1. V shed 0 bases, J shed 7 bases, and the junction held 4 bases outside the gene matches. The germline CDR1 and CDR2 sequences are MNHNY and SVGAGI (reference sequence). The CDR3 runs to 14 residues. The CDR3 is CASSYSQGAAGYTF. The CDR3 region has the DNA TGTGCCAGCAGTTACTCTCAGGGGGCAGCTGGCTACACCTTC.

V gene TRBV15 combines with J gene TRBJ2-5; 11 bases align to TRBD2. Trimming took 4 bases from V and 1 from J; bases not matched to a gene: 11. The CDR3 runs 18 residues. Germline values: CDR1 LNHNV, CDR2 YYDKDF (reference sequence). In DNA, the CDR3 is TGTGCCACCAGCACCTCGGGACTAGCGGTCTCCTCCCAAGAGACCCAGTACTTC. This encodes CATSTSGLAVSSQETQYF.

This clone was detected a few times. The V and J genes are TRBV7-2 and TRBJ1-3; D perhaps matches TRBD1 (6 bases). V was cut by 2 bases and J by 2 bases, with 19 bases left in between. The CDR3 is 18 residues long. From germline, CDR1 is SGHTA and CDR2 FQGNSA. CDR3 residues: CASSLTLQGGTTGNTIYF. CDR3 DNA sequence: TGTGCCAGCAGCTTAACTCTCCAAGGGGGGACTACTGGAAACACCATATATTTT.

This chain uses TRBV28 with TRBJ1-3; 11 bases are a match to TRBD1. Trimming at V came to 6 bases and at J to 1 base, leaving 2 bases not matched to a gene. This CDR3 is built from 15 residues. Germline loops: CDR1 MDHEN, CDR2 SYDVKM. The CDR3 reads CASSGQGASGNTIYF. In nucleotides, the CDR3 is TGTGCCAGCAGCGGACAGGGGGCTTCTGGAAACACCATATATTTT.

The chain combines TRBV7-6 with TRBJ1-1; TRBD1 matches at 7 bases. V shed 5 bases and J 1 base; nucleotides not matched to a gene: 10. Germline V CDR1 and CDR2: SGHVS, FNYEAQ. CDR3 length: 16 amino acids. The CDR3, as DNA: TGTGCCAGCAGCACAGGGGTACACCTATCGAACACTGAAGCTTTCTTT. The encoded protein is CASSTGVHLSNTEAFF. The full variable domain, completed using reference TRBV7-6 and TRBJ1-1, is GAGVSQSPRYKVTKRGQDVALRCDPISGHVSLYWYRQALGQGPEFLTYFNYEAQQDKSGLPNDRFSAERPEGSISTLTIQRTEQRDSAMYRCASSTGVHLSNTEAFFGQGTRLTVV.

The chain carries TRBV7-3 and TRBJ2-3, with 9 bases aligning to TRBD2. This CDR3 has 17 amino acids. V shed 2 bases, J shed 4 bases, and the junction held 10 bases outside the gene matches. Germline V gives CDR1 SGHTA, CDR2 FQGTGA. In DNA form, the CDR3 reads TGTGCCAGCAGCTTATGGGGTAGCGGGAGATCCCCAGATACGCAGTATTTT. Protein sequence: CASSLWGSGRSPDTQYF. Combining the CDR3 with reference TRBV7-3 and TRBJ2-3 gives the whole variable domain GAGVSQTPSNKVTEKGKYVELRCDPISGHTALYWYRQSLGQGPEFLIYFQGTGAADDSGLPNDRFFAVRPEGSVSTLKIQRTERGDSAVYLCASSLWGSGRSPDTQYFGPGTRLTVL.

This clone was observed many times. The V and J genes are TRBV23-1 and TRBJ2-7, with TRBD2 matching 7 bases. TRBV23-1 is an ORF, and what it does is uncertain. Trimming took 5 bases from V and 3 from J; bases not matched to a gene: 13. The CDR3 contains 16 residues. The CDR3 region has the DNA TGCGCCAGCAGTTCCCCGCGGAGCGGGATTTACTACGAGCAGTACTTC. Translated: CASSSPRSGIYYEQYF.

This sequence joins TRBV2 and TRBJ1-1; D may be TRBD1 (6 bases). The length of the CDR3 is 15 residues. Per germline, CDR1 SNHLY and CDR2 FYNNEI. V lost 7 bases and J lost 1, with 16 bases in between. The CDR3 spells CASKGLGQPNTEAFF. The DNA for the CDR3 is TGTGCCAGCAAGGGGCTCGGACAGCCGAACACTGAAGCTTTCTTT.